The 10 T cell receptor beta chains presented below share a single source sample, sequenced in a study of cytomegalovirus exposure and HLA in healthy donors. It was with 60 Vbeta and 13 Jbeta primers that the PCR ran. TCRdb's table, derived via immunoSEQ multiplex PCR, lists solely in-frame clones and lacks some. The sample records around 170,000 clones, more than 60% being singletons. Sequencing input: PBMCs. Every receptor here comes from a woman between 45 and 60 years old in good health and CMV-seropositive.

The CDR3 loop is CASSVATGTSGVNEQFF. The CDR3 DNA follows: TGTGCCAGCAGCGTAGCTACAGGGACTAGCGGGGTGAATGAGCAGTTCTTC. The rearrangement uses TRBV9 and TRBJ2-1; 13 bases align to TRBD2. V lost 0 bases to trimming and J lost 7 bases; unmatched junction nucleotides: 7. The germline V gene encodes CDR1 SGDLS and CDR2 YYNGEE. CDR3 length: 17 residues.

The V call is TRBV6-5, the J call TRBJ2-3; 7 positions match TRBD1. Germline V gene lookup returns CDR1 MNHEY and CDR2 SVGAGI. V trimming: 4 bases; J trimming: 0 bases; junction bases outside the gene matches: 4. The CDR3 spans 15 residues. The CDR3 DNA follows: TGTGCCAGCAGTTCCCAGGGGGTTAGCACAGATACGCAGTATTTT. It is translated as CASSSQGVSTDTQYF.

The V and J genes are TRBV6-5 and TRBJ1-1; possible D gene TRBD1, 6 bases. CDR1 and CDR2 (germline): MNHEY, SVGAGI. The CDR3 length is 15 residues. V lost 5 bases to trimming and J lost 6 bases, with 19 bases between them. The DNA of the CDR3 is TGTGCCAGCAGTCCTACCCAGGGGCGTCTCTCTGAAGCTTTCTTT. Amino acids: CASSPTQGRLSEAFF.

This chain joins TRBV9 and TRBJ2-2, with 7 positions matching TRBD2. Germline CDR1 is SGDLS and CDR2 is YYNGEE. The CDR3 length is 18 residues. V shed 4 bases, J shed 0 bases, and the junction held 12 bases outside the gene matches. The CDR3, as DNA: TGTGCCAGCAGCCCAATGAAAGGGCTAGCGGCGAACACCGGGGAGCTGTTTTTT. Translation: CASSPMKGLAANTGELFF.

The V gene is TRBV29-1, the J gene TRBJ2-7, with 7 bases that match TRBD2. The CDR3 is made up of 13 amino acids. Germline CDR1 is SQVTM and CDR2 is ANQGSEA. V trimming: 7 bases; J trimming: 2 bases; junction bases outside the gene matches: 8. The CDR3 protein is CSASTGGTYEQYF. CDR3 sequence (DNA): TGCAGCGCCTCCACCGGGGGGACCTACGAGCAGTACTTC.

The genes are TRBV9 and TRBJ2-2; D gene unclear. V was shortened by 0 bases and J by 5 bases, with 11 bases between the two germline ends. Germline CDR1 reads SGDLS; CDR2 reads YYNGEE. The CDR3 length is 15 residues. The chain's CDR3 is CASSVASTVTGELFF. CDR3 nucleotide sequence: TGTGCCAGCAGCGTAGCAAGCACAGTGACCGGGGAGCTGTTTTTT.

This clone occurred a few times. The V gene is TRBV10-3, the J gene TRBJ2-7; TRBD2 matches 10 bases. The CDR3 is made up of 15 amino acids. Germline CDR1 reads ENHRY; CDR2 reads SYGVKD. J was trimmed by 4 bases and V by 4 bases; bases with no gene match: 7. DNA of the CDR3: TGTGCCATCAGTGGTAGGACTAGCGGAGCTTACGAGCAGTACTTC. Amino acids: CAISGRTSGAYEQYF.

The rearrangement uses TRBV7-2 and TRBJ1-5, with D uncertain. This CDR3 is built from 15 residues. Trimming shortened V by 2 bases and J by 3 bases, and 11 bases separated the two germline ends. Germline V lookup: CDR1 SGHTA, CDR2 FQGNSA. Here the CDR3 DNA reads TGTGCCAGCAGCTTAAGCCCACTTCCCAATCAGCCCCAGCATTTT. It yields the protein CASSLSPLPNQPQHF.

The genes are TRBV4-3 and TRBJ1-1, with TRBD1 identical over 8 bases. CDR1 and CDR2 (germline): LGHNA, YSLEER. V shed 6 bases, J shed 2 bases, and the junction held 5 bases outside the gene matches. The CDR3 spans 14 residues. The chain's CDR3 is CASRMGQENTEAFF. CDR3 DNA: TGCGCCAGCAGGATGGGACAGGAAAACACTGAAGCTTTCTTT.

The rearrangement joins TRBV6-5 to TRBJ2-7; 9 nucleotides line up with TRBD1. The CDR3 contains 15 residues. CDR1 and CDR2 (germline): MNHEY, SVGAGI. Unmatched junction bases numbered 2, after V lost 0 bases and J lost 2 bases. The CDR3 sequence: CASSYSTGGPYEQYF. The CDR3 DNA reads TGTGCCAGCAGTTACTCAACAGGGGGCCCCTACGAGCAGTACTTC.